Each of the 19 T cell receptor beta chains below was sequenced from the same sample in a study of blood T cell repertoires in COVID-19. TCRdb's table, derived via immunoSEQ multiplex PCR, lists solely in-frame clones and lacks some. The sample shows roughly 500,000 clones, 70% to 90% of them seen only once. The specimen sequenced was PBMCs or T cells enriched from blood (not recorded which). Every receptor here comes from a woman aged 40 to 50 who had recovered from COVID-19.

The rearrangement joins TRBV6-2 or TRBV6-3 to TRBJ2-1; 12 bases agree with TRBD2. The V gene end was trimmed by 5 bases and the J gene end by 0 bases; junction bases not matched to a gene: 11. This CDR3 comprises 19 residues. Germline CDR1 and CDR2: MNHEY and SVGEGT. The DNA for the CDR3 is TGTGCCAGCAGTAGGTCTAGCGGGAGGGCCGGGAGCTCCTACAATGAGCAGTTCTTC. It yields the protein CASSRSSGRAGSSYNEQFF.

The rearrangement uses TRBV10-1 and TRBJ1-4; 7 bases agree with TRBD1. The CDR3 is 13 amino acids. Germline trimming cut 8 bases from V and 7 bases from J; bases unmatched to any gene: 7. CDR1 is WNHNN, CDR2 SYGVQD, per germline (reference sequence). DNA of the CDR3: TGCGCCAGCCGCCGGACAGGAGGTGAAAAACTGTTTTTT. Protein product: CASRRTGGEKLFF.

The chain links TRBV18 to TRBJ2-2; 9 bases align to TRBD1. J was trimmed by 6 bases and V by 1 base; bases with no gene match: 6. CDR3 length: 16 amino acids. Per the germline V gene, CDR1 is KGHSH and CDR2 is LQKENI. The CDR3 spells CASSPRGTGLSGELFF. CDR3 sequence (DNA): TGTGCCAGCTCACCACGCGGGACAGGGCTGTCCGGGGAGCTGTTTTTT.

Comments on this clone: Other DNA sequences in the same sample also yield this CDR3. The chain has TRBV6-5 and TRBJ2-7; D possibly corresponds to TRBD2 (6 bases). The CDR3 has 13 amino acids. V lost 6 bases to trimming and J lost 1 base, with 10 bases between them. CDR1 and CDR2 (germline): MNHEY, SVGAGI. The CDR3 protein is CASSLGLSYEQYF. DNA for the CDR3: TGTGCCAGCAGCCTGGGACTTTCCTACGAGCAGTACTTC.

The rearrangement uses TRBV3-1 (or the pseudogene TRBV3-2) and TRBJ1-4; TRBD1 matches 8 bases. The CDR3 spans 16 residues. J lost 7 bases, V lost 4 bases, and 11 bases had no gene match. Germline V CDR1 and CDR2: LGHDT, YNNKEL (reference sequence). The CDR3 loop is CASSRERGQGGEKLFF. The DNA of the CDR3 is TGTGCCAGCAGCCGGGAACGCGGACAGGGAGGTGAAAAACTGTTTTTT.

CDR3 in amino acids: CASSLGSTRMNTEAFF. DNA of the CDR3: TGTGCCAGCAGCTTGGGCTCAACACGAATGAACACTGAAGCTTTCTTT. The V gene is TRBV5-6, the J gene TRBJ1-1; D uncertain. Per the germline V gene, CDR1 is SGHDT and CDR2 is YYEEEE. This CDR3 is 16 amino acids long. Between the trimmed V and J ends, which lost 0 bases and 0 bases, there was a span of 12 bases.

This sequence joins TRBV3-1 (or the pseudogene TRBV3-2) and TRBJ2-2, with 14 bases matching TRBD2. Germline lookup yields CDR1 LGHDT and CDR2 YNNKEL (reference sequence). J gave up 5 bases and V 0 bases, and 17 bases lay outside the gene matches. The CDR3 has 22 amino acids. The DNA of the CDR3 is TGTGCCAGCAGCCAAGATCGGACGACTAGCGGGAGGGTGGGGATTAGGACCGGGGAGCTGTTTTTT. This encodes CASSQDRTTSGRVGIRTGELFF.

This clone was seen a handful of times. The chain couples TRBV2 to TRBJ1-2; TRBD1 aligns across 8 bases. The CDR3 consists of 15 residues. Germline CDR1 and CDR2: SNHLY and FYNNEI. With V trimmed by 4 bases and J by 2 bases, 6 bases remained unmatched. In DNA, the CDR3 is TGTGCCAGCAGTGCCCAGGGGGCGGCCAACTATGGCTACACCTTC. It encodes CASSAQGAANYGYTF.

The chain has TRBV4-3 and TRBJ2-1, with 9 bases that match TRBD2. Germline CDR1 and CDR2: LGHNA and YSLEER. V gave up 5 bases and J gave up 8 bases; unmatched junction bases: 1. The CDR3 spans 12 residues. CDR3 sequence: CASSSGRYEQFF. CDR3 in DNA: TGCGCCAGCAGCAGCGGGAGGTATGAGCAGTTCTTC.

The chain combines TRBV18 with TRBJ1-2, with 8 positions matching TRBD1. Trimming removed 2 bases from V and 11 bases from J; junction bases left unmatched: 7. Germline values: CDR1 KGHSH, CDR2 LQKENI. The CDR3 has 13 residues. CDR3 sequence reads: CASSPGQGQRYTF. CDR3 nucleotide sequence: TGTGCCAGCTCACCAGGACAGGGTCAGCGTTACACCTTC.

The chain is built from TRBV10-3 and TRBJ1-2; D is possibly TRBD1 (5 bases). Germline CDR1 and CDR2: ENHRY and SYGVKD. This CDR3 comprises 15 residues. The V end lost 3 bases, the J end lost 8 bases, and 19 bases lay between the germline ends. The CDR3 loop reads CAISEGFGGDEGYTF. The DNA for the CDR3 is TGTGCCATCAGTGAAGGTTTTGGAGGGGATGAGGGCTACACCTTC.

The chain employs TRBV7-9 and TRBJ1-1, with TRBD1 matching over 8 bases. This CDR3 spans 17 amino acids. The germline CDR1 and CDR2 sequences are SEHNR and FQNEAQ (reference sequence). Germline trimming cut 6 bases from V and 1 base from J; bases unmatched to any gene: 13. This chain's CDR3 is CASRQVPGQVRNTEAFF. CDR3 bases: TGTGCCAGCAGACAAGTCCCGGGACAGGTCCGGAACACTGAAGCTTTCTTT.

This clone was found a few times. The chain has TRBV3-1 (or the pseudogene TRBV3-2) and TRBJ2-7; 9 nucleotides match TRBD2. V lost 4 bases to trimming and J lost 7 bases; unmatched junction nucleotides: 14. Germline V lookup: CDR1 LGHDT, CDR2 YNNKEL (reference sequence). The CDR3 is 16 residues long. The CDR3 is CASSPWGREGRGEQYF. CDR3 bases: TGTGCCAGCAGCCCTTGGGGGCGGGAGGGCCGAGGTGAGCAGTACTTC.

The J gene is TRBJ1-6, the V gene TRBV6-2 or TRBV6-3; TRBD1 might be the D (6 bases). Trimming took off 3 bases at V and 9 bases at J, with 15 bases between the two ends. The CDR3 sequence is 15 residues long. The V gene's germline CDR1 is MNHEY and CDR2 SVGEGT. In nucleotides, the CDR3 is TGTGCCAGCAGTTATTGGGGGCAGGCCGGTTCACCCCTCCACTTT. Amino acids: CASSYWGQAGSPLHF.

This clone was picked up one time. The V gene is TRBV3-1 (or the pseudogene TRBV3-2), the J gene TRBJ2-1; 7 bases map to TRBD2. Per the germline V gene, CDR1 is LGHDT and CDR2 is YNNKEL (reference sequence). V dropped 1 base and J dropped 6; count of bases not matched to a gene: 6. This CDR3 contains 15 residues. The CDR3: CASSQGPRGGNEQFF. CDR3 bases: TGTGCCAGCAGCCAAGGGCCCCGCGGGGGCAATGAGCAGTTCTTC.

Details on this clone: Other nucleotide sequences in the sample specify the same CDR3. The chain links TRBV5-1 to TRBJ2-2; D possibly corresponds to TRBD1 (7 bases). In germline, CDR1 is SGHRS, CDR2 YFSETQ. CDR3 size: 16 residues. Trimming removed 0 bases at V and 0 bases at J, with 9 bases between. The CDR3 spells CASSLGGTANTGELFF. As DNA, the CDR3 is TGCGCCAGCAGCTTGGGCGGGACAGCGAACACCGGGGAGCTGTTTTTT.

In this sample, this clone turned up once. For the CDR3, the DNA is TGTGCCAGCGGGCAGGGAAACACTGAAGCTTTCTTT. This translates into CASGQGNTEAFF. V is TRBV12-3 or TRBV12-4 and J is TRBJ1-1, with D maybe TRBD1 (5 bases). The length of the CDR3 is 12 residues. Between the trimmed V and J ends, which lost 8 bases and 2 bases, there was a span of 9 bases.

In the case of this clone: One end of the junction varies from germline; a read error may be responsible. The chain couples TRBV6-2 or TRBV6-3 to TRBJ2-7; 11 bases match TRBD2. CDR3 size: 15 residues. Germline V lookup: CDR1 MNHEY, CDR2 SVGEGT. The CDR3 reads CATSFLAGGSYEQYF. The DNA of the CDR3 is TGTGCCACCAGTTTTCTAGCGGGGGGATCCTACGAGCAGTACTTC.

The chain carries TRBV5-4 and TRBJ1-1; 7 positions match TRBD1. CDR3 size: 15 residues. Trimming took 0 bases from V and 1 from J; bases not matched to a gene: 3. CDR1 and CDR2 from the germline V gene are SGHNT and YYREEE (reference sequence). The CDR3 sequence: CASSLGQGGNTEAFF. The CDR3 region has the DNA TGTGCCAGCAGCTTGGGACAGGGAGGGAACACTGAAGCTTTCTTT.